This T cell receptor beta chain comes out of a study of early T cells in non-severe SARS-CoV-2 infection. Study-wide context: Chains stayed unpaired after sequencing of bulk RNA from unsorted whole blood. Regarding the study as a whole: VDJdb matches were skewed toward anti-spike CD8 T cell responses.

This clonotype was observed a few times. Antigen: not known. Unique molecular identifier tags were affixed to discrete cDNA molecules. Using its own MiXCR run on the 5' RACE reads, TCRdb lists one record per CDR3 protein. In the table there are some 61,000 distinct CDR3 sequences, less than 15% of which are singletons. The material sequenced was whole blood. This clonotype originated in an adult who was a healthcare worker with PCR-confirmed SARS-CoV-2 infection or an uninfected control (not recorded which).

The CDR3 spells CASSSTLGKAQGYF. DNA for the CDR3: TGTGCCAGCAGTTCGACCTTGGGGAAGGCCCAGGGGTACTTC. The chain is built from TRBV6-6 and TRBJ2-7, with D possibly being TRBD1 (5 bases). Germline lookup yields CDR1 MNHNY and CDR2 SVGAGI (reference sequence). Between the trimmed V and J ends, which lost 4 bases and 12 bases, there was a span of 22 bases. The CDR3 runs 14 residues.